The 27 T cell receptor beta chains below come from one sample, sequenced in a study of T cells after yellow fever vaccination. Each CDR3 protein gets one entry after TCRdb re-called the 5' RACE reads with MiXCR. Of some 500,000 distinct CDR3 sequences in the sample, less than 15% are singletons; the top ten hold around an eighth. The sequencing here drew on PBMCs, taken on the day of the yellow fever booster vaccination. The origin of the receptors is a man aged 25-40 years who received the YFV17D yellow fever vaccine.

The chain uses TRBV4-3 and TRBJ1-6; 7 nucleotides line up with TRBD1. This CDR3 is 15 amino acids long. Germline assignment: CDR1 LGHNA and CDR2 YSLEER. Trimming removed 1 base from V and 7 bases from J; junction bases left unmatched: 4. CDR3 coding DNA: TGCGCCAGCAGCCAAGGGGGACAGCACAATTCACCCCTCCACTTT. Its protein product is CASSQGGQHNSPLHF.

The chain links TRBV6-5 to TRBJ2-1; 7 nucleotides agree with TRBD2. The V gene's germline CDR1 is MNHEY and CDR2 SVGAGI. The CDR3 length is 15 residues. V trimming: 0 bases; J trimming: 10 bases; junction bases outside the gene matches: 9. The CDR3 is CASSYSKRGSAEQFF. Here the CDR3 DNA reads TGTGCCAGCAGTTACTCCAAGCGGGGCTCCGCCGAGCAGTTCTTC.

The chain employs TRBV7-2 and TRBJ2-3; possibly TRBD2 for D (5 bases). The length of the CDR3 is 16 residues. The V and J ends lost 3 bases and 0 bases respectively, with 13 bases between them. The germline gives CDR1 SGHTA, CDR2 FQGNSA. In nucleotides, the CDR3 is TGTGCCAGCAGCTTGCAGCGGTGGGGTAGCACAGATACGCAGTATTTT. Protein product: CASSLQRWGSTDTQYF.

The chain is built from TRBV7-9 and TRBJ2-7; 10 bases are a match to TRBD2. The CDR3 consists of 16 residues. Germline-derived CDR1 and CDR2 are SEHNR and FQNEAQ (reference sequence). The trim removed 3 bases at V and 7 bases at J, leaving 12 bases unmatched. The CDR3 protein is CASSLRISGRHEEQYF. The CDR3 nucleotides read TGTGCCAGCAGCTTGAGGATTAGCGGGAGGCACGAGGAGCAGTACTTC.

The J gene is TRBJ2-3, the V gene TRBV20-1, with a tentative D call TRBD1 (5 bases). The V gene lost 6 bases and the J gene lost 3 bases, with 22 bases spanning the gap. Germline V gene data show CDR1 as DFQATT and CDR2 as SNEGSKA (reference sequence). The CDR3 totals 16 residues. Here the CDR3 DNA reads TGCAGTGCGTCAGAGGCCCGACAGATTGTAACAGATACGCAGTATTTT. Its translation is CSASEARQIVTDTQYF.

This clonotype was seen a handful of times. This rearrangement joins TRBV21-1 to TRBJ2-7; TRBD2 is the table's D call and was not checked against the DNA. TRBV21-1 is deemed a pseudogene. The CDR3 is 16 amino acids. Written as DNA, the CDR3 is TGTGCCAGCAGCGTTCGAAGACTAGCCTTCTCCTACGAGCAGTACTTC. Its protein product is CASSVRRLAFSYEQYF.

The gene calls are TRBV6-5 and TRBJ2-3; D gene uncertain. CDR1 and CDR2 from the germline V gene are MNHEY and SVGAGI. The CDR3 contains 12 residues. V was trimmed by 6 bases and J by 4 bases, leaving 8 bases between them. The CDR3 DNA reads as TGTGCCAGCAGGGGCGCATCAGATACGCAGTATTTT. Protein: CASRGASDTQYF.

This clonotype was recorded a few times. The chain uses TRBV29-1 and TRBJ2-5; 11 nucleotides agree with TRBD1. CDR3 length: 12 residues. The V segment lost 7 bases and the J segment 4 bases; nucleotides outside the gene matches: 2. Germline CDR1 SQVTM, CDR2 ANQGSEA. This CDR3 reads CSAGTGGETQYF. CDR3 DNA sequence: TGCAGCGCCGGGACAGGGGGAGAGACCCAGTACTTC.

CDR3 sequence reads: CSARVNGRNEQFF. The CDR3 coding sequence is TGCAGTGCTAGAGTGAACGGGAGAAATGAGCAGTTCTTC. The gene calls are TRBV20-1 and TRBJ2-1, with TRBD2 as a possible D gene (6 bases). This CDR3 region has 13 residues. V lost 1 base and J lost 7, with 11 bases in between. Germline-derived CDR1 and CDR2 are DFQATT and SNEGSKA (reference sequence).

The rearrangement uses TRBV7-3 and TRBJ2-7; a possible D gene is TRBD1 (6 bases). CDR1 and CDR2 (germline): SGHTA, FQGTGA. Between the trimmed V and J ends, which lost 5 bases and 5 bases, there was a span of 13 bases. The CDR3 loop spans 13 amino acids. The CDR3 loop reads CASSHSGTNEQYF. In nucleotides, the CDR3 is TGTGCCAGCAGCCACTCCGGGACAAACGAGCAGTACTTC.

This clonotype was seen more than once but under ten times. The chain links TRBV5-5 to TRBJ1-5; tentative D call: TRBD1 (5 bases). Germline-derived CDR1 and CDR2 are SGHKS and YYEKEE (reference sequence). V was cut by 4 bases and J by 2 bases, with 10 bases left in between. The CDR3 spans 14 residues. This CDR3 reads CASSRLGGNQPQHF. CDR3 bases: TGTGCCAGCAGCCGCCTGGGGGGCAATCAGCCCCAGCATTTT.

This sequence joins TRBV20-1 and TRBJ2-7, with 9 bases matching TRBD1. This CDR3 comprises 15 residues. With V trimmed by 0 bases and J by 3 bases, 6 bases remained unmatched. Germline lookup yields CDR1 DFQATT and CDR2 SNEGSKA (reference sequence). CDR3 protein: CSARDYGQGIYEQYF. The CDR3 bases are TGCAGTGCTAGAGACTACGGACAGGGGATCTACGAGCAGTACTTC.

A few counts support this clonotype. The rearrangement uses TRBV20-1 and TRBJ2-3; D is possibly TRBD2 (6 bases). Germline V CDR1 and CDR2: DFQATT, SNEGSKA (reference sequence). V gave up 5 bases and J gave up 4 bases, with 16 bases separating them. The CDR3 consists of 14 residues. The CDR3, as DNA: TGCAGTGCTTATAGCGGAGGTGGGGCAGATACGCAGTATTTT. It codes for CSAYSGGGADTQYF.

The V call is TRBV7-2, the J call TRBJ2-2, with 7 bases matching TRBD1. This CDR3 has 14 amino acids. V was clipped by 5 bases and J by 7 bases; unmatched bases: 7. Per germline, CDR1 SGHTA and CDR2 FQGNSA. The DNA for the CDR3 is TGTGCCAGCAGCACCTACTCAGGGGGCGGGGAGCTGTTTTTT. It codes for CASSTYSGGGELFF.

This clonotype was counted between two and nine times. J is TRBJ2-7 and V is TRBV9; D may be TRBD2 (5 bases). Germline V gene data show CDR1 as SGDLS and CDR2 as YYNGEE. V lost 3 bases, J lost 5 bases, and 9 bases lay in between. CDR3 length equals 12 residues. As DNA, the CDR3 is TGTGCCAGCAGCGGACTAAGAGACGAGCAGTACTTC. It specifies CASSGLRDEQYF.

This chain joins TRBV20-1 and TRBJ2-7; D is possibly TRBD1 (5 bases). The length of the CDR3 is 13 residues. Germline V CDR1 and CDR2: DFQATT, SNEGSKA (reference sequence). Trimming stripped 3 bases from V and 5 bases from J, with 14 bases between. DNA of the CDR3: TGCAGTGCTAGTAGTCCAGGGTGGGACGAGCAGTACTTC. Encoded protein: CSASSPGWDEQYF.

In its sample, this clonotype was seen a few times. J is TRBJ2-7 and V is TRBV18; D is perhaps TRBD1 (5 bases). Per the germline V gene, CDR1 is KGHSH and CDR2 is LQKENI. This CDR3 comprises 14 residues. V was clipped by 3 bases and J by 2 bases, with 11 bases between them. Here the CDR3 DNA reads TGTGCCAGCTCACCGACAGCAGGGCCCTACGAGCAGTACTTC. Translating gives CASSPTAGPYEQYF.

This clonotype came up many times. This rearrangement joins TRBV20-1 to TRBJ2-3; 9 bases match TRBD1. The V and J ends lost 4 bases and 0 bases, in that order; junction bases with no gene match: 2. This CDR3 is built from 14 residues. Germline V lookup: CDR1 DFQATT, CDR2 SNEGSKA (reference sequence). The CDR3: CSATGQGSTDTQYF. The CDR3 DNA is TGCAGTGCTACCGGACAGGGGAGCACAGATACGCAGTATTTT.

V usage is TRBV20-1 and J usage is TRBJ2-3; 9 positions match TRBD1. CDR1 is DFQATT and CDR2 is SNEGSKA in the germline V gene (reference sequence). The CDR3 has 14 amino acids. J gave up 0 bases and V 6 bases, and 4 bases lay outside the gene matches. CDR3 residues: CSAAGTGSTDTQYF. The CDR3 nucleotides read TGCAGTGCGGCCGGGACAGGGAGCACAGATACGCAGTATTTT.

The chain combines TRBV5-1 with TRBJ1-1, with 8 bases identical to TRBD1. Germline assignment: CDR1 SGHRS and CDR2 YFSETQ. V gave up 4 bases and J gave up 3 bases; unmatched junction bases: 11. The CDR3 is 16 residues long. The CDR3 DNA is TGCGCCAGCAGCCCTCTAGCAGGGGGCCCTCACACTGAAGCTTTCTTT. Its translation: CASSPLAGGPHTEAFF.

This chain connects TRBV20-1 to TRBJ2-7; the D call may be TRBD1 or TRBD2 (5 bases each). Trimming cost V 3 bases and J 3 bases, with 15 bases left between them. The CDR3 has 14 amino acids. The germline gives CDR1 DFQATT, CDR2 SNEGSKA (reference sequence). Written as DNA, the CDR3 is TGCAGTGCTAGGACGCTGGGGGTGATCTACGAGCAGTACTTC. Amino acids: CSARTLGVIYEQYF.

The chain joins TRBV13 to TRBJ2-7, with 15 bases that match TRBD2. CDR3 length: 18 residues. With 5 bases clipped from V and 3 bases from J, the junction kept 11 bases outside the gene matches. Looked up from germline, CDR1 is PRHDT and CDR2 is FYEKMQ (reference sequence). The CDR3 region is CASSPGLAGGLMHYEQYF. The CDR3 coding sequence is TGTGCCAGCAGCCCTGGACTAGCGGGAGGGCTCATGCACTACGAGCAGTACTTC.

This clonotype was observed a few times. The chain carries TRBV7-2 and TRBJ2-3, with TRBD2 identical over 12 bases. V gave up 2 bases and J gave up 2 bases; unmatched junction bases: 5. Per germline, CDR1 SGHTA and CDR2 FQGNSA. The CDR3 length is 17 residues. The chain's CDR3 is CASSLIASGGATDTQYF. The CDR3 DNA sequence: TGTGCCAGCAGCTTAATCGCTAGCGGGGGGGCCACAGATACGCAGTATTTT.

The chain is built from TRBV9 and TRBJ2-7, with 7 bases identical to TRBD2. V dropped 0 bases and J dropped 3; count of bases not matched to a gene: 6. CDR1 is SGDLS and CDR2 is YYNGEE in the germline V gene. The CDR3 contains 15 residues. CDR3: CASSVGWTSGYEQYF. The CDR3 DNA reads as TGTGCCAGCAGCGTAGGGTGGACTAGTGGCTACGAGCAGTACTTC.

The table lists this clonotype with a few counts. This rearrangement joins TRBV4-1 to TRBJ2-3; TRBD2 matches at 14 bases. Germline trimming cut 4 bases from V and 4 bases from J; bases unmatched to any gene: 7. CDR3 size: 17 residues. Germline V CDR1 and CDR2: MGHRA, YSYEKL. The DNA of the CDR3 is TGCGCCAGCAGCCGAAAGGGACTAGCGGGAGAACCAGATACGCAGTATTTT. It translates to CASSRKGLAGEPDTQYF.

The rearrangement uses TRBV20-1 and TRBJ2-1, with TRBD2 matching over 12 bases. Germline assignment: CDR1 DFQATT and CDR2 SNEGSKA (reference sequence). The CDR3 extends over 15 amino acids. The J segment lost 4 bases and the V segment lost 3 bases, leaving 4 bases of the junction unmatched. The CDR3 is CSARKGLAGYNEQFF. CDR3 DNA: TGCAGTGCTAGGAAGGGACTAGCGGGTTACAATGAGCAGTTCTTC.

This chain connects TRBV29-1 to TRBJ2-3; D remains unclear. The V and J ends lost 0 bases and 5 bases respectively, with 6 bases between them. The CDR3 covers 12 residues. The germline V gene encodes CDR1 SQVTM and CDR2 ANQGSEA. CDR3 in DNA: TGCAGCGTTGAAGATCACCTAGATACGCAGTATTTT. It is translated as CSVEDHLDTQYF.